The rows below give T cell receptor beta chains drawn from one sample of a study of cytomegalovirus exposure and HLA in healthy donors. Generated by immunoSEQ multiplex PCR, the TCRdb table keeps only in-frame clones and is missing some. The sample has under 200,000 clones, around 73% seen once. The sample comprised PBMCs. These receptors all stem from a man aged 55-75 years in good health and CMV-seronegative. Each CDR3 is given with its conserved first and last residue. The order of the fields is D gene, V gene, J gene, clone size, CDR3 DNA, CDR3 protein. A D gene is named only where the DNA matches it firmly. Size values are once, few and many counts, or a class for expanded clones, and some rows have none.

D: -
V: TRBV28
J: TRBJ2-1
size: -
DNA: TGTGCCAGCAGTTTATCGGCGGCGTACAATGAGCAGTTCTTC
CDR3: CASSLSAAYNEQFF

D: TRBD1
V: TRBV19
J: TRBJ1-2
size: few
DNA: TGTGCCAGTAGTATTCAGGGGGTTAACTATGGCTACCCCTTC
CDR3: CASSIQGVNYGYPF

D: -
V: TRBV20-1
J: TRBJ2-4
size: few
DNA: TGCAGTGCTAGGCCTGCGGACATTCAGTACTTC
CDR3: CSARPADIQYF

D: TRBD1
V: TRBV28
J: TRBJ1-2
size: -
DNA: TGTGCCAGCAGTTTTCCAGGGGGCGCCTTGGACTATGGCTACACCTTC
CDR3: CASSFPGGALDYGYTF

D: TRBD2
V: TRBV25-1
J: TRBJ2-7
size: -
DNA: TGTGCCAGCAGCTCTCCGACTAGCGGGACTTACGAGCAGTACTTC
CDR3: CASSSPTSGTYEQYF

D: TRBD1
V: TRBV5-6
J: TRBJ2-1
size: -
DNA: TGTGCCAGCAGCCGGGGACAGGGGTATGAGCAGTTCTTC
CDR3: CASSRGQGYEQFF

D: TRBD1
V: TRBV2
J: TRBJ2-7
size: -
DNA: TGTGCCAGAGGGTCAGGGGGTCTTACCTACGAGCAGTACTTC
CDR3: CARGSGGLTYEQYF

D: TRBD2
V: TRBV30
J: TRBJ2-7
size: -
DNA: TGTGCGGCGGAGCCGACTAGCGGGAGCGACGAGCAGTACTTC
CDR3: CAAEPTSGSDEQYF

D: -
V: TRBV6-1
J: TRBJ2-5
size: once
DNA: TGTGCCAGCACCGGGACATCACTCCTAGAGACCCAGTACTTC
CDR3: CASTGTSLLETQYF

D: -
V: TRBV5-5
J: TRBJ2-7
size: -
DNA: TGTGCCAGCAGCTTGGCCGACTCTCGGAGCTCCTACGAGCAGTACTTC
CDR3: CASSLADSRSSYEQYF

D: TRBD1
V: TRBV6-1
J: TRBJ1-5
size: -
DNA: TGTGCCAGCAGTGAAGCGACGACAGGGACGCCCCAGCATTTT
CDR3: CASSEATTGTPQHF

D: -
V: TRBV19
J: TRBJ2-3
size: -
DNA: TGTGCCAGTAGTATTCAGGGTCTCACAGATACGCAGTATTTT
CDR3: CASSIQGLTDTQYF

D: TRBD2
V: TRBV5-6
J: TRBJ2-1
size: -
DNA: TGTGCCAGCAGCCGGATAGCGGGGGACAATGAGCAGTTCTTC
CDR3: CASSRIAGDNEQFF